These T cell receptor beta chains were read from a single sample in a study of blood T cells in healthy people across ages. TCRdb processed the 5' RACE reads anew with MiXCR; each CDR3 protein has one entry. The sample holds roughly 1.7 million distinct CDR3 sequences; roughly a third are singletons and the top ten take about 11%. Sequencing was done on a sample of blood. The receptors shown here come from a woman in her twenties or thirties in good health. CDR3s include the opening cysteine and the closing phenylalanine or tryptophan. D genes are given only for firm matches. A clone size is listed for some rows: how often the clone was seen (once, few, many), or a class if it is expanded.

TRBV20-1	-	TRBD2	TRBJ2-7	CSAGLAGSDYEQYF
TRBV7-8	-	-	TRBJ1-5	CAGSPWGGADQPQHF
TRBV19	-	-	TRBJ2-7	CASSIRDRGAYEQYF
TRBV24-1	many	TRBD2	TRBJ2-5	CATSDILAGGETQYF
TRBV6-2/TRBV6-3	-	TRBD1	TRBJ1-5	CASSFQGVQPQHF
TRBV18	once	TRBD1	TRBJ2-6	CASTPRTGGLSGANVLTF
TRBV12-3/TRBV12-4	-	-	TRBJ1-5	CASSPGTSLHSNQPQHF
TRBV15	-	-	TRBJ2-7	CATSRDFGPSHEQYF
TRBV14	many	-	TRBJ2-5	CASSPEGREFRETQYF
TRBV7-9	-	-	TRBJ1-2	CASSLQGGGGYTF
TRBV5-5	-	-	TRBJ2-2	CASSLDLAPVFGELFF
TRBV6-2/TRBV6-3	-	TRBD1	TRBJ2-6	CASSKTGGSSGANVLTF
TRBV7-9	-	-	TRBJ2-7	CASSPFQGSHEQYF
TRBV7-7	-	-	TRBJ1-1	CASSSNFLGNTEAFF
TRBV5-1	-	TRBD2	TRBJ2-3	CASRTSGGTGDTQYF
TRBV7-9	few	-	TRBJ2-7	CASSPLTTVNEQYF
TRBV27	few	TRBD2	TRBJ2-1	CASSTLTSSFSGRAHEQFF
TRBV27	-	-	TRBJ1-2	CASGGSTHGYTF
TRBV12-3/TRBV12-4	-	-	TRBJ2-7	CASSSRTLLGQKSSYEQYF
TRBV6-1	-	TRBD1	TRBJ1-4	CASSEVTGGNEKLFF
TRBV29-1	few	TRBD1	TRBJ1-2	CSVEFWDRDNYGYTF
TRBV7-6	-	TRBD1	TRBJ1-1	CASSILPSGQGALLMNTEAFF
TRBV12-3/TRBV12-4	once	-	TRBJ2-3	CASSLGPRGADAQYF
TRBV5-1	few	TRBD2	TRBJ2-3	CASSSTYHGTSGRGTDTQYF
TRBV18	few	-	TRBJ2-7	CASSHPGLSYEQYF
TRBV3-1	few	TRBD2	TRBJ2-3	CASSPTSGGRDTQYF
TRBV6-1	many	-	TRBJ2-7	CASSASRNGGYEQYF
TRBV20-1	-	-	TRBJ2-3	CSARGYLTSTDTQYF
TRBV9	-	-	TRBJ1-2	CASSPELGAQGYTF
TRBV11-2	few	TRBD2	TRBJ2-1	CASSYRTSLNEQFF
TRBV27	-	-	TRBJ2-1	CASSWGGRDEQFF
TRBV29-1	many	TRBD1	TRBJ2-7	CSARDSNFGEQYF
TRBV7-2	-	TRBD2	TRBJ2-1	CASSLGPILAGLANEQFF
TRBV6-1	few	-	TRBJ1-5	CASSEQPDSNQPQHF
TRBV19	few	-	TRBJ2-1	CASSIDPSSYNEQFF
TRBV20-1	few	-	TRBJ1-2	CSARPQALSYGYTF
TRBV20-1	-	TRBD2	TRBJ2-5	CSASSPSGGWGETQYF
TRBV20-1	-	-	TRBJ2-1	CSASPDRFYNEQFF
TRBV20-1	-	-	TRBJ1-5	CSAARALSVGQPQHF
TRBV28	-	-	TRBJ2-2	CASKPLPDTGELFF
TRBV12-3/TRBV12-4	few	-	TRBJ2-7	CASSPRANYYEQYF
TRBV21-1	-	-	TRBJ2-4	CAIRTGGNFGKNIQYF
TRBV20-1	few	TRBD2	TRBJ2-5	CSAAAGGTSGRAGETQYF
TRBV9	few	TRBD2	TRBJ2-1	CASSVMGLVGNNEQFF
TRBV10-3	-	-	TRBJ2-1	CAISDMIAEYNEQFF
TRBV29-1	few	TRBD1	TRBJ2-2	CSVDGQGSTGERFF
TRBV15	-	TRBD2	-	CATSRDPGLVSFGTQYF
TRBV12-3/TRBV12-4	few	TRBD1	TRBJ2-5	CASRDRVWEQYF
TRBV4-1	-	TRBD2	TRBJ2-3	CASGTSGGGSADTQYF
TRBV20-1	-	TRBD2	TRBJ2-3	CSASQRLAADTQYF
TRBV29-1	few	-	TRBJ2-4	CSVLTVDQNIQYF
TRBV2	-	-	TRBJ1-2	CASSLQETYGYTF
TRBV20-1	once	-	TRBJ1-1	CSAPGGDEAFF
TRBV28	few	TRBD1	TRBJ2-5	CASSSPQGADLSQYF